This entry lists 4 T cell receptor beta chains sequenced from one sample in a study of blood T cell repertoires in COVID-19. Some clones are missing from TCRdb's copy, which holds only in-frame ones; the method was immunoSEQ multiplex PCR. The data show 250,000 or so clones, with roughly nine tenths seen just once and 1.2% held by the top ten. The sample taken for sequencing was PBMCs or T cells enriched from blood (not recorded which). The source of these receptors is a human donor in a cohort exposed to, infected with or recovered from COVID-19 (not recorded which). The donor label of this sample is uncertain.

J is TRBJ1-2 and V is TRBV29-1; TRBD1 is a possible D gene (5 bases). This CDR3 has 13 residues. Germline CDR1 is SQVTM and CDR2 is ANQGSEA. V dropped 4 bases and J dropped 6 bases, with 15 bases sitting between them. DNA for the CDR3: TGCAGCGTTGGGAGGGGAAGGGACCATGGCTACACCTTC. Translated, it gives CSVGRGRDHGYTF.

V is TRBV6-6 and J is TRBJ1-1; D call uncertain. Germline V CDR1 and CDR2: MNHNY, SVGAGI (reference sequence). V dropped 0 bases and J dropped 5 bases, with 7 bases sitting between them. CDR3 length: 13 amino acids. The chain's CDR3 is CASSYSRGTEAFF. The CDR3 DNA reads TGTGCCAGCAGTTACTCTCGGGGTACTGAAGCTTTCTTT.

CDR3 in DNA: TGTGCCAGCAGTTTAGGAACCAACATCCCCCAGCATTTT. Translation gives CASSLGTNIPQHF. The chain links TRBV12-3 or TRBV12-4 to TRBJ1-5; D not resolved. The CDR3 spans 13 residues. V shed 1 base and J shed 10 bases, with 11 bases lying between them.

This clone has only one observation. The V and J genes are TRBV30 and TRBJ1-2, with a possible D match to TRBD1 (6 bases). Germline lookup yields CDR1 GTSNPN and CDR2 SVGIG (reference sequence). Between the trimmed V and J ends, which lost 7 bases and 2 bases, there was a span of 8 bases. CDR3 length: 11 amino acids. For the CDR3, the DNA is TGTGCCTCTGACAGGAACTATGGCTACACCTTC. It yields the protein CASDRNYGYTF. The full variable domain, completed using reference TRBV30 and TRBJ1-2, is SQTIHQWPATLVQPVGSPLSLECTVEGTSNPNLYWYRQAAGRGLQLLFYSVGIGQISSEVPQNLSASRPQDRQFILSSKKLLLSDSGFYLCASDRNYGYTFGSGTRLTVV.